One sample yielded the 23 T cell receptor beta chains listed below, sequenced in a study of OX40 agonist ivuxolimab in advanced cancers. Here immunoSEQ multiplex PCR was the method, and the copy in TCRdb shows in-frame clones only, minus some. The repertoire holds 60,000 to 75,000 clones, with almost 90% as singletons. Material: CD4+ or CD8+ T cells sorted from blood, obtained in a trial of the OX40 agonist ivuxolimab. Source of these receptors: an adult with an advanced solid tumor such as melanoma, head and neck, liver or kidney cancer.

This sequence joins TRBV28 and TRBJ1-1; 10 bases line up with TRBD1. CDR1 and CDR2 from the germline V gene are MDHEN and SYDVKM. This CDR3 is 15 amino acids long. V shed 6 bases and J 4 bases; nucleotides not matched to a gene: 8. The CDR3 sequence: CASRFIGTGATEAFF. CDR3 bases: TGTGCCAGCAGGTTTATCGGGACAGGGGCCACTGAAGCTTTCTTT.

This chain connects TRBV7-2 to TRBJ2-3, with D perhaps given as TRBD1 or TRBD2 (5 bases each). This CDR3 spans 14 amino acids. Germline values: CDR1 SGHTA, CDR2 FQGNSA. The V gene lost 5 bases and the J gene lost 6 bases, with 15 bases spanning the gap. The CDR3: CASSPVGVWDTQYF. The CDR3 nucleotides are TGTGCCAGCAGCCCGGTGGGGGTGTGGGATACGCAGTATTTT.

Note on this clone: This sample includes further DNA sequences coding for the same CDR3. This rearrangement joins TRBV29-1 to TRBJ1-2, with 9 nucleotides matching TRBD1. Germline loops: CDR1 SQVTM, CDR2 ANQGSEA. J gave up 5 bases and V 7 bases, and 11 bases lay outside the gene matches. The CDR3 contains 14 residues. The CDR3 DNA reads as TGCAGCGCTGGCCTGGGACAGGGCGGATATGGCTACACCTTC. It translates to CSAGLGQGGYGYTF.

The chain links TRBV25-1 to TRBJ1-1; possibly TRBD1 for D (5 bases). CDR3 size: 13 residues. Germline V gene data show CDR1 as MGHDK and CDR2 as SYGVNS. V shed 6 bases and J shed 0 bases, with 8 bases lying between them. CDR3 DNA: TGTGCCAGCAGCCGGGGGATGAACACTGAAGCTTTCTTT. It codes for CASSRGMNTEAFF.

The gene calls are TRBV4-3 and TRBJ1-2, with D tentatively TRBD1 (5 bases). In germline, CDR1 is LGHNA, CDR2 YSLEER. This CDR3 comprises 15 residues. The germline V and J ends were trimmed by 5 bases and 0 bases, with 13 bases remaining between them. CDR3 loop: CASSGQTAANYGYTF. CDR3 DNA sequence: TGCGCCAGCAGCGGTCAGACAGCTGCTAACTATGGCTACACCTTC.

The V and J genes are TRBV4-3 and TRBJ2-3; the match to TRBD2 covers 14 bases. The CDR3 has 19 residues. J was trimmed by 5 bases and V by 1 base; bases with no gene match: 11. Germline V gene sequence: CDR1 LGHNA, CDR2 YSLEER. CDR3 in amino acids: CASSQVMTSGGAVLDTQYF. The CDR3 nucleotides are TGCGCCAGCAGCCAAGTTATGACTAGCGGGGGGGCTGTCCTAGATACGCAGTATTTT.

J is TRBJ1-1 and V is TRBV5-6; no firm D call. Trimming left V 8 bases short and J 0 bases short, with 23 bases between. The germline V gene encodes CDR1 SGHDT and CDR2 YYEEEE. CDR3 length: 17 residues. The CDR3 DNA is TGTGCCAGAGAACCACGAACCTTTTTACTCATGAACACTGAAGCTTTCTTT. Amino acid sequence: CAREPRTFLLMNTEAFF. Combining the CDR3 with reference TRBV5-6 and TRBJ1-1 gives the whole variable domain DAGVTQSPTHLIKTRGQQVTLRCSPKSGHDTVSWYQQALGQGPQFIFQYYEEEERQRGNFPDRFSGHQFPNYSSELNVNALLLGDSALYLCAREPRTFLLMNTEAFFGQGTRLTVV.

The gene calls are TRBV4-1 and TRBJ2-3; unclear D gene. The CDR3 has 14 amino acids. The ends were cut back, 1 base at V and 5 bases at J, with 10 bases in the middle. Germline V gives CDR1 MGHRA, CDR2 YSYEKL. The CDR3 sequence: CASSQGVNGDTQYF. CDR3 nucleotide sequence: TGCGCCAGCAGCCAAGGAGTTAATGGAGATACGCAGTATTTT.

The chain uses TRBV5-8 and TRBJ1-5, with no clear D. V was pared by 3 bases and J by 4 bases, with 17 bases between. This CDR3 region has 16 residues. Per the germline V gene, CDR1 is SGHTS and CDR2 is YDEGEE. The CDR3 loop is CASSSPVIGGNQPQHF. The CDR3, as DNA: TGTGCCAGCAGCTCCCCAGTAATTGGCGGTAATCAGCCCCAGCATTTT.

This clone was observed a handful of times. The rearrangement uses TRBV5-6 and TRBJ1-3; D unresolved. The CDR3 is 15 amino acids. V gave up 0 bases and J gave up 1 base, with 8 bases separating them. Germline V lookup: CDR1 SGHDT, CDR2 YYEEEE. CDR3 protein: CASSLVGGSGNTIYF. The DNA for the CDR3 is TGTGCCAGCAGCTTGGTGGGAGGTTCTGGAAACACCATATATTTT.

The chain combines TRBV18 with TRBJ2-6; the D gene is possibly TRBD2 (5 bases). The CDR3 has 15 amino acids. From germline, CDR1 is KGHSH and CDR2 LQKENI. Deletions cut 3 bases from V and 4 bases from J, with 10 bases between. CDR3 DNA: TGTGCCAGCTCACCCGGTGGAGGCGGGGCCAACGTCCTGACTTTC. It yields the protein CASSPGGGGANVLTF. Variable domain in full (rest from reference TRBV18 and TRBJ2-6): NAGVMQNPRHLVRRRGQEARLRCSPMKGHSHVYWYRQLPEEGLKFMVYLQKENIIDESGMPKERFSAEFPKEGPSILRIQQVVRGDSAAYFCASSPGGGGANVLTFGAGSRLTVL.

The J gene is TRBJ1-1, the V gene TRBV7-9, with unresolved D. Germline V gene sequence: CDR1 SEHNR, CDR2 FQNEAQ (reference sequence). There are 16 residues in the CDR3. The ends were cut back, 1 base at V and 1 base at J, with 13 bases in the middle. CDR3 nucleotides: TGTGCCAGCAGCTTAGGCTCGGCCTGGTGGAACACTGAAGCTTTCTTT. It is translated as CASSLGSAWWNTEAFF.

The chain carries TRBV5-1 and TRBJ1-6, with D possibly being TRBD1 (6 bases). The germline gives CDR1 SGHRS, CDR2 YFSETQ. The CDR3 consists of 16 residues. Trimming took off 1 base at V and 0 bases at J, with 8 bases between the two ends. For the CDR3, the DNA is TGCGCCAGCAGCTTGACAGGGAGCTCCTATAATTCACCCCTCCACTTT. Translating it yields CASSLTGSSYNSPLHF.

This chain joins TRBV29-1 and TRBJ1-2, with TRBD1 matching over 9 bases. This CDR3 has 13 residues. With 6 bases clipped from V and 4 bases from J, the junction kept 6 bases outside the gene matches. Looked up from germline, CDR1 is SQVTM and CDR2 is ANQGSEA. CDR3 sequence (DNA): TGCAGCGTCGGACAGGGGAGAGGCTATGGCTACACCTTC. This gives the protein CSVGQGRGYGYTF.

The genes are TRBV9 and TRBJ1-6; a weak D match, TRBD1 (6 bases). The length of the CDR3 is 17 residues. The V gene lost 0 bases and the J gene lost 0 bases, with 10 bases spanning the gap. The germline CDR1 and CDR2 sequences are SGDLS and YYNGEE. The CDR3 loop is CASSVETGSSYNSPLHF. The CDR3 DNA is TGTGCCAGCAGCGTAGAGACAGGAAGCTCCTATAATTCACCCCTCCACTTT.

The chain recombines TRBV5-1 with TRBJ1-1; D is unresolved. The length of the CDR3 is 16 residues. Germline V CDR1 and CDR2: SGHRS, YFSETQ. Trimming pared 0 bases from V and 0 bases from J, leaving 12 bases between. The CDR3 DNA reads TGCGCCAGCAGCTTGGATCGTCGCAGAGTGAACACTGAAGCTTTCTTT. The encoded protein is CASSLDRRRVNTEAFF.

This chain uses TRBV7-2 with TRBJ2-3; possibly TRBD1 or TRBD2 for D (5 bases each). The CDR3 is 12 residues long. Germline V lookup: CDR1 SGHTA, CDR2 FQGNSA. The V end was cut by 3 bases, the J end by 11 bases, with 12 bases between. This chain's CDR3 is CASSLERDGQYF. The CDR3 DNA reads as TGTGCCAGCAGCTTGGAAAGGGACGGGCAGTATTTT. The full variable domain, its missing parts supplied by reference TRBV7-2 and TRBJ2-3, is GAGVSQSPSNKVTEKGKDVELRCDPISGHTALYWYRQSLGQGLEFLIYFQGNSAPDKSGLPSDRFSAERTGGSVSTLTIQRTQQEDSAVYLCASSLERDGQYFGPGTRLTVL.

The chain carries TRBV6-6 and TRBJ2-3; 12 bases map to TRBD2. CDR1 is MNHNY, CDR2 SVGAGI, per germline (reference sequence). After removal of 4 bases from V and 3 bases from J, the junction contained 2 bases not matched to a gene. This CDR3 region has 15 residues. The CDR3 sequence: CASSSGLAGTDTQYF. The CDR3 coding sequence is TGTGCCAGCAGTTCGGGACTAGCGGGTACAGATACGCAGTATTTT.

V gene TRBV7-9 combines with J gene TRBJ2-1; perhaps TRBD1 as D (5 bases). CDR3 size: 16 residues. The V end lost 2 bases, the J end lost 3 bases, and 14 bases lay between the germline ends. Germline V gene data show CDR1 as SEHNR and CDR2 as FQNEAQ (reference sequence). The CDR3 loop is CASSLSPREIYNEQFF. CDR3 DNA sequence: TGTGCCAGCAGCTTATCCCCCAGGGAAATCTACAATGAGCAGTTCTTC.

J is TRBJ2-7 and V is TRBV19; tentatively, D is TRBD1 or TRBD2 (6 bases each). The CDR3 spans 17 residues. Germline CDR1 is LNHDA and CDR2 is SQIVND (reference sequence). The V gene lost 5 bases and the J gene lost 2 bases, with 22 bases spanning the gap. The CDR3 protein is CASSSEGGGRGAYEQYF. The CDR3 DNA reads as TGTGCCAGTAGTTCGGAGGGGGGCGGAAGGGGAGCCTACGAGCAGTACTTC.

Turning to this clone: At the DNA level, this CDR3 is encoded by other sequences in the same sample as well. The V call is TRBV5-4, the J call TRBJ2-5, with D perhaps TRBD1 (6 bases). The CDR3 is 15 residues long. In germline, CDR1 is SGHNT, CDR2 YYREEE (reference sequence). Trimming stripped 0 bases from V and 4 bases from J, with 13 bases between. CDR3 sequence reads: CASSLEGVGGETQYF. The CDR3 coding sequence is TGTGCCAGCAGCTTGGAGGGGGTGGGTGGAGAGACCCAGTACTTC. The full variable domain, its missing parts supplied by reference TRBV5-4 and TRBJ2-5, is ETGVTQSPTHLIKTRGQQVTLRCSSQSGHNTVSWYQQALGQGPQFIFQYYREEENGRGNFPPRFSGLQFPNYSSELNVNALELDDSALYLCASSLEGVGGETQYFGPGTRLLVL.

On this clone itself: A junction end diverges from the germline sequence, so it may reflect a read error. The chain has TRBV7-7 and TRBJ2-1; D remains unclear. Germline CDR1 and CDR2: SSHAT and FNYEAQ (reference sequence). CDR3 length: 16 residues. CDR3 coding DNA: TGTGCTAGCAGCTTAGCTCCCGGCGGAGTCTACAATGAGCAGTTCTTC. This sequence encodes CASSLAPGGVYNEQFF.

Written as DNA, the CDR3 is TGTGCCAGCAGTCACTATCCTAGCGGGAGTAACGAGCAGTACTTC. Protein: CASSHYPSGSNEQYF. The chain employs TRBV27 and TRBJ2-7, with 10 bases fitting TRBD2. Germline-derived CDR1 and CDR2 are MNHEY and SMNVEV (reference sequence). The length of the CDR3 is 15 residues. V trimming: 5 bases; J trimming: 5 bases; junction bases outside the gene matches: 9.